This entry is about one TCR beta chain. Profiled with immunoSEQ multiplex PCR; TCRdb holds only in-frame clones, not every one. The sample consists of approximately 70,000 clones, about nine tenths of them appearing once. The sample is drawn from a study of control samples from healthy donors and cancer patients. CDR1 is GTSNPN, CDR2 SVGIG, per germline (reference sequence). The ends were cut back, 0 bases at V and 6 bases at J, with 21 bases in the middle. CDR3 length equals 16 residues. The sequenced material came from PBMCs. The chain is built from TRBV30 and TRBJ2-7; the D gene is possibly TRBD1 (6 bases). The clonotype originates from a man in his sixties with lung cancer. The CDR3 is CAWSVKGVAKGVEQYV. CDR3 DNA sequence: TGTGCCTGGAGTGTAAAGGGAGTAGCCAAGGGGGTCGAGCAGTACGTC.